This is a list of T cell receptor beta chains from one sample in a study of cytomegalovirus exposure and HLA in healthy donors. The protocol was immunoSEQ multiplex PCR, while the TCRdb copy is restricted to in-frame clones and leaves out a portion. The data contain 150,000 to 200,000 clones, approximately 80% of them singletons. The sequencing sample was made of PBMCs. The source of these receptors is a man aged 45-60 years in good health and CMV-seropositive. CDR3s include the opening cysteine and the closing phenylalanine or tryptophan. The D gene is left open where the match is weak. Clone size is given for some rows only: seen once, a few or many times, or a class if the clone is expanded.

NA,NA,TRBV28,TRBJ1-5,CASSFGQNQPQHF,TGTGCCAGCAGTTTTGGGCAAAATCAGCCCCAGCATTTT
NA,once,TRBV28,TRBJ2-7,CASSFKSGVDLPSYEQYF,TGTGCCAGCAGTTTCAAATCAGGGGTCGACTTGCCGTCCTACGAGCAGTACTTC
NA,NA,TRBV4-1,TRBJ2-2,CASSQSRQGWAGNTGELFF,TGCGCCAGCAGCCAAAGCCGCCAGGGTTGGGCCGGGAACACCGGGGAGCTGTTTTTT
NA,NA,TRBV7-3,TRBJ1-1,CASSTGTIYTEAFF,TGTGCCAGCAGCACAGGGACAATTTACACTGAAGCTTTCTTT
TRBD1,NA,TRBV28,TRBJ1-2,CASSLFGTADYGYTF,TGTGCCAGCAGTTTATTCGGGACAGCGGACTATGGCTACACCTTC
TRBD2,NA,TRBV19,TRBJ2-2,CASSTRLAGPTGELFF,TGTGCCAGTAGTACCCGACTAGCGGGGCCCACCGGGGAGCTGTTTTTT
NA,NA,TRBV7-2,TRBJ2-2,CASSLAADGDTGELFF,TGTGCCAGCAGCTTAGCCGCAGACGGGGACACCGGGGAGCTGTTTTTT
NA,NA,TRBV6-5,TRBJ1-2,CASSVGRVVTYGYTF,TGTGCCAGCAGTGTGGGGAGGGTCGTTACCTATGGCTACACCTTC
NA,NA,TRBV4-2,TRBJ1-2,CASSQDNGDGYTF,TGTGCCAGCAGCCAAGATAACGGAGATGGCTACACCTTC
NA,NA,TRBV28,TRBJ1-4,CASSFGISSGQEYEKLFF,TGTGCCAGCAGTTTTGGGATTTCCTCGGGACAAGAGTATGAAAAACTGTTTTTT
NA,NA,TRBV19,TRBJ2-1,CASSISGSHYNEQFF,TGTGCCAGTAGTATTTCGGGAAGCCACTACAATGAGCAGTTCTTC
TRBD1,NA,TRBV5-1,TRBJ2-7,CASSKDRYEQYF,TGCGCCAGCAGCAAGGACAGGTACGAGCAGTACTTC
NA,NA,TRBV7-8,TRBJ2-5,CASSLVGLGETQYF,TGTGCCAGCAGCTTAGTAGGTCTCGGGGAGACCCAGTACTTC